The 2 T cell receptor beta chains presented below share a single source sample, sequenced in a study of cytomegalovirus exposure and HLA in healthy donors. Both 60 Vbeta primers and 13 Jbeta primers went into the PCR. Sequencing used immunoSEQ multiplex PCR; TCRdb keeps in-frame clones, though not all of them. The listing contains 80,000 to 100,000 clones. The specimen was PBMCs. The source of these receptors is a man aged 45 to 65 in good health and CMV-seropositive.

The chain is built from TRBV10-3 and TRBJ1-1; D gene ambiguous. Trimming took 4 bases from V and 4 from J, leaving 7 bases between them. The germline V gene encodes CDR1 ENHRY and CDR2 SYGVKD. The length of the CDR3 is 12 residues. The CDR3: CAISGLLTEAFF. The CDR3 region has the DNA TGTGCCATCAGTGGACTACTCACTGAAGCTTTCTTT.

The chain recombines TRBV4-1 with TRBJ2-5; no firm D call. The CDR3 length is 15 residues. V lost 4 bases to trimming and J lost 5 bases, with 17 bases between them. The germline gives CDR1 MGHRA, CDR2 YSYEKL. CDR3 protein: CASSPEATSRETQYF. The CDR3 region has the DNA TGCGCCAGCAGCCCCGAGGCGACTTCCCGGGAGACCCAGTACTTC.